Listed below are T cell receptor beta chains from one sample, sequenced in a study of T cells after yellow fever vaccination. TCRdb recomputed calls from the 5' RACE reads with MiXCR, one row per CDR3 protein. In the table there are 550,000 or so distinct CDR3 sequences, over 15% of which are singletons. The sample here was PBMCs, taken 15 days after the yellow fever booster vaccination. These receptors were taken from a man under 40 who received the YFV17D yellow fever vaccine. The CDR3 runs from the conserved cysteine through the conserved F or W. Fields, in order: V gene, D gene, J gene, clone size, CDR3 DNA, CDR3 protein. The D gene is left open where the match is weak. Size values are once, few and many counts, or a class for expanded clones, and some rows have none.

TRBV5-4	TRBD1	TRBJ2-7	-	TGTGCCAGCAGCTTGGGGAACAGGGGTTACGAGCAGTACTTC	CASSLGNRGYEQYF
TRBV7-2	-	TRBJ1-1	few	TGTGCCAGCAGCCCGGGACACACGAACACTGAAGCTTTCTTT	CASSPGHTNTEAFF
TRBV7-3	TRBD2	TRBJ2-7	-	TGTGCCAGCAGCACTAGCGGGCGTAGCTACGAGCAGTACTTC	CASSTSGRSYEQYF
TRBV19	-	TRBJ2-1	few	TGTGCCAGTAGTATAGACAGGGGCCCATCGCCCAATGAGCAGTTCTTC	CASSIDRGPSPNEQFF
TRBV5-1	-	TRBJ2-3	few	TGCGCCAGCAGCTTGGAATCTAGCTTCGATACGCAGTATTTT	CASSLESSFDTQYF
TRBV20-1	-	TRBJ2-7	few	TGCAGTGCTAGTACATCCTACGAGCAGTACTTC	CSASTSYEQYF
TRBV7-2	-	TRBJ2-2	few	TGTGCCAGCAGCTCTCTAGGGTCTTCCACCGGGGAGCTGTTTTTT	CASSSLGSSTGELFF
TRBV9	TRBD2	TRBJ2-1	few	TGTGCCAGCAGCAAACTAGCGGGGAACAATGAGCAGTTCTTC	CASSKLAGNNEQFF
TRBV20-1	-	TRBJ2-7	-	TGCAGTGCTAGAGGTCGACTAGGGGGCTACGAGCAGTACTTC	CSARGRLGGYEQYF
TRBV27	-	TRBJ2-5	-	TGTGCCAGCAGTTTAAACAGGGCCATAGAGACCCAGTACTTC	CASSLNRAIETQYF
TRBV7-2	TRBD1	TRBJ2-5	many	TGTGCCAGCAGCTTAGAGACAGGGCGAGAGACCCAGTACTTC	CASSLETGRETQYF